This record looks at one TCR beta chain sequence and its context. The antigen remains unidentified. The sample comes from a study of T cell responses to AZD1222 COVID-19 vaccine. General study findings and limits: Targeting of unmutated variant regions was reportedly seen in nearly half of spike-specific TCRs. The span of vaccine-associated CD4 TCRs extended across spike, with dominance at 160-218 and 743-854. Clonal diversity may have been underestimated, and the donors were mostly white British, with more females than males. The peak T cell response came first, and repertoires were sampled only after it.

The germline CDR1 and CDR2 sequences are GTSNPN and SVGIG (reference sequence). V dropped 3 bases and J dropped 6 bases, with 39 bases sitting between them. This CDR3 region has 22 residues. Measured with immunoSEQ multiplex PCR; TCRdb has only the in-frame clones, and not every one. The sample yields tens of thousands of clones, about 90% seen once. The sample was peripheral blood, taken on day 0 of AZD1222 vaccination. This clonotype was sampled from an adult in good health. V usage is TRBV30 and J usage is TRBJ2-1; D is possibly TRBD1 or TRBD2 (7 bases each). CDR3 region: CAWRGSRGRGQERGMGFNEQFF. The DNA for the CDR3 is TGTGCCTGGAGAGGGTCGAGAGGGAGGGGGCAGGAGCGGGGAATGGGGTTCAATGAGCAGTTCTTC.